What follows describes a single T cell receptor beta chain. The sample originates from a study of control samples from healthy donors and cancer patients. Using immunoSEQ multiplex PCR, the repertoire was profiled, and TCRdb retains in-frame clones only, with some absent. The sample carries about 170,000 clones, 93% recorded once. There are 13 residues in the CDR3. The ends were cut back, 2 bases at V and 2 bases at J, with 6 bases in the middle. Germline CDR1 SGHRS, CDR2 YFSETQ. The V gene is TRBV5-1, the J gene TRBJ2-3; no definite D call. The sequence came from a woman aged 60 to 75 in good health. Sequencing was done on a sample of blood. CDR3 in DNA: TGCGCCAGCAGCTTTCCTGACACAGATACGCAGTATTTT. This sequence encodes CASSFPDTDTQYF. The full variable domain, with the rest looked up from reference TRBV5-1 and TRBJ2-3, is KAGVTQTPRYLIKTRGQQVTLSCSPISGHRSVSWYQQTPGQGLQFLFEYFSETQRNKGNFPGRFSGRQFSNSRSEMNVSTLELGDSALYLCASSFPDTDTQYFGPGTRLTVL.